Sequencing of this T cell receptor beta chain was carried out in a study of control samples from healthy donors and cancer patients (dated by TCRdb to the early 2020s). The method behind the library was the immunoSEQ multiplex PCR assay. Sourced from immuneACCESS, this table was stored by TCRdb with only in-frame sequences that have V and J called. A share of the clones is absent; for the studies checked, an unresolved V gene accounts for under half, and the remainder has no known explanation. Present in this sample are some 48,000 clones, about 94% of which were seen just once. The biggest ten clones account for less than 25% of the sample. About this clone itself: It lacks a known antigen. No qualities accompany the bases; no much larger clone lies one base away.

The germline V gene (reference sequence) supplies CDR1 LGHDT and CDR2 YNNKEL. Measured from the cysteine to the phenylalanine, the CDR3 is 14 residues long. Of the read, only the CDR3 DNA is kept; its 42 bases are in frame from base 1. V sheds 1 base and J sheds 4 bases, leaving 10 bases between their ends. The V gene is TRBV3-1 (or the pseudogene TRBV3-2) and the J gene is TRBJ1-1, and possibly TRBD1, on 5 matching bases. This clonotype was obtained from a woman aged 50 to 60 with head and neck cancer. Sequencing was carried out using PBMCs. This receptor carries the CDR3 CASSQAAGFTEAFF. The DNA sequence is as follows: TGTGCCAGCAGCCAAGCGGCAGGGTTCACTGAAGCTTTCTTT.